The clone carrying this T cell receptor (beta chain) was counted ten times or more. The antigen remains unidentified. A single record per CDR3 protein comes from TCRdb applying MiXCR to the 5' RACE reads. The table lists roughly 240,000 distinct CDR3 sequences, 7% of them singletons. The data belong to a study of identical twins. Overall study results and limits: Insertions were reduced in abundant cord blood beta clonotypes but not in memory repertoires.

The sample also formed part of further work on yellow fever vaccine responses in identical twins.

The sequencing sample was made of memory (CD45RO+) T cells sorted from blood. The sequence came from a young woman in good health.

In DNA form, the CDR3 reads TGTGCCAGCAGTTTATGGACAGGACTGAACACCGGGGAGCTGTTTTTT. The encoded protein is CASSLWTGLNTGELFF. The V and J genes are TRBV12-3 or TRBV12-4 and TRBJ2-2, with 7 bases lining up with TRBD1. The CDR3 has 16 amino acids. The J segment lost 1 base and the V segment lost 2 bases, leaving 4 bases of the junction unmatched.